The present entry profiles one TCR beta chain with its context. Its antigen remains unknown. The data originate from a study of cytomegalovirus exposure and HLA in healthy donors. General study points: Immune exposure information comprised only CMV serostatus. Per published accounts, TCR beta sequences correctly predicted the HLA-A and HLA-B alleles of most subjects.

The length of the CDR3 is 15 residues. Germline CDR1 and CDR2: MNHNY and SVGAGI (reference sequence). Trimming cost V 5 bases and J 9 bases; bases outside gene matches: 12. 60 Vbeta and 13 Jbeta primers were used in PCR. Using immunoSEQ multiplex PCR, the repertoire was profiled, and TCRdb retains in-frame clones only, with some absent. The data contain some 45,000 clones, less than 75% of them singletons. The clonotype comes from a man aged 30 to 45 in good health and CMV-seronegative. Sequencing input: PBMCs. This chain uses TRBV6-6 with TRBJ1-2, with 10 bases lining up with TRBD1. The CDR3: CASSPRPGTGVSYTF. CDR3 bases: TGTGCCAGCAGTCCCCGTCCCGGGACAGGGGTGAGCTACACCTTC.